This TCR beta chain was sequenced during a study of blood T cell repertoires in COVID-19. Study overall: Donors in the United States, Italy and Spain gave samples during acute or convalescent COVID-19. T cells, B-cell-depleted T cells, or PBMCs provided the cDNA or gDNA that served as material.

Methods used by the authors: From reference gene primer amplification, estimates of nucleated cell counts were derived. Data came from immunoSEQ multiplex PCR; TCRdb stores just in-frame clones and leaves some out. The V and J calls and clone size were taken over from that table, and D and trimming were inferred from the DNA. The table has fewer than 200,000 clones, 90% seen once. This CDR3 is 14 amino acids long. The germline CDR1 and CDR2 sequences are LNHNV and YYDKDF (reference sequence). Trimming took off 0 bases at V and 7 bases at J, with 12 bases between the two ends. The material sequenced was peripheral blood. This sequence originates from a man in his forties or fifties with acute or convalescent COVID-19. The gene calls are TRBV15 and TRBJ1-1, with D possibly matching TRBD1 (5 bases). CDR3 amino acids: CATSRDRGVGEAFF. CDR3 bases: TGTGCCACCAGCAGAGATCGGGGGGTTGGTGAAGCTTTCTTT. Variable domain in full (rest from reference TRBV15 and TRBJ1-1): DAMVIQNPRYQVTQFGKPVTLSCSQTLNHNVMYWYQQKSSQAPKLLFHYYDKDFNNEADTPDNFQSRRPNTSFCFLDIRSPGLGDTAMYLCATSRDRGVGEAFFGQGTRLTVV.